The 14 T cell receptor beta chains below come from one sample, sequenced in a study of identical twins. TCRdb independently ran MiXCR on the 5' RACE reads; one entry per CDR3 protein. Of about 200,000 distinct CDR3 sequences listed, less than 9.5% are singletons. Specimen: memory (CD45RO+) T cells sorted from blood. These receptors were collected from a young woman in good health.

There are a few counts of this clonotype. This sequence joins TRBV30 and TRBJ2-1; 8 bases line up with TRBD2. The CDR3 runs to 15 residues. The germline gives CDR1 GTSNPN, CDR2 SVGIG (reference sequence). Germline trimming cut 5 bases from V and 0 bases from J; bases unmatched to any gene: 6. CDR3 amino acids: CAWGIAGSSYNEQFF. In DNA form, the CDR3 reads TGTGCCTGGGGCATAGCGGGAAGCTCCTACAATGAGCAGTTCTTC.

This clonotype was seen ten or more times. The junction and the germline gene differ at one end; a read error may be behind it. The chain recombines TRBV7-7 with TRBJ2-1; no reliable D call. This CDR3 is built from 15 residues. Per the germline V gene, CDR1 is SSHAT and CDR2 is FNYEAQ (reference sequence). DNA for the CDR3: TGTGCTAGCAGCTTTGGGGTGGGGATGTACAATGAGCAGTTCTTC. Its protein product is CASSFGVGMYNEQFF.

In this sample, this clonotype turned up a few times. The chain uses TRBV29-1 and TRBJ1-2; D remains unclear. Trimming cost V 8 bases and J 7 bases, with 17 bases left between them. The germline V gene encodes CDR1 SQVTM and CDR2 ANQGSEA. The CDR3 runs 12 residues. The CDR3 loop is CSTKTADPGYTF. CDR3 sequence (DNA): TGCAGCACCAAGACGGCGGACCCTGGCTACACCTTC.

This clonotype was seen just once. The V and J genes are TRBV4-1 and TRBJ1-2, with D maybe TRBD1 (5 bases). Trimming took 5 bases from V and 8 from J, leaving 15 bases between them. Germline CDR1 MGHRA, CDR2 YSYEKL. CDR3 size: 13 residues. CDR3: CASSARDGWGYTF. In nucleotides, the CDR3 is TGCGCCAGCAGCGCCCGGGACGGGTGGGGCTACACCTTC.

This clonotype was found many times. CDR3 coding DNA: TGTGCCAGCAGCTTACCCCCCGGGATCGCCCCGGGGAAAAGAGTGTACAATGAGCAGTTCTTC. It specifies CASSLPPGIAPGKRVYNEQFF. The chain links TRBV11-1 to TRBJ2-1, with D perhaps matching TRBD2 (5 bases). The germline V and J ends were trimmed by 2 bases and 4 bases, with 30 bases remaining between them. The CDR3 is made up of 21 amino acids. CDR1 and CDR2 from the germline V gene are SGHAT and FQDESV (reference sequence). Combining the CDR3 with reference TRBV11-1 and TRBJ2-1 gives the whole variable domain EAEVAQSPRYKITEKSQAVAFWCDPISGHATLYWYRQILGQGPELLVQFQDESVVDDSQLPKDRFSAERLKGVDSTLKIQPAELGDSAMYLCASSLPPGIAPGKRVYNEQFFGPGTRLTVL.

This clonotype was detected many times. The chain carries TRBV5-1 and TRBJ2-1; a weak D match, TRBD2 (6 bases). The V end lost 4 bases, the J end lost 11 bases, and 25 bases lay between the germline ends. From germline, CDR1 is SGHRS and CDR2 YFSETQ. This CDR3 has 16 residues. The CDR3 DNA reads as TGCGCCAGCAGCACCGGGGGACCGTCCCCTGATTTCAAGCAGTTCTTC. This gives the protein CASSTGGPSPDFKQFF.

CDR3 residues: CASSQDGRETQYF. The CDR3 nucleotides are TGTGCCAGCAGCCAAGACGGAAGGGAGACCCAGTACTTC. The chain employs TRBV3-1 and TRBJ2-5; D not resolved. Germline-derived CDR1 and CDR2 are LGHDT and YNNKEL (reference sequence). Trimming cost V 0 bases and J 5 bases, with 7 bases left between them. The CDR3 extends over 13 amino acids.

A few counts support this clonotype. J is TRBJ1-1 and V is TRBV12-3 or TRBV12-4, with D unresolved. The CDR3 length is 12 residues. V dropped 3 bases and J dropped 10 bases, with 12 bases sitting between them. CDR3 nucleotide sequence: TGTGCCAGCAGTTTTGATACAAAGGGAGCTTTCTTT. Protein: CASSFDTKGAFF.

This clonotype was observed a handful of times. This chain joins TRBV27 and TRBJ2-7; a possible D gene is TRBD2 (5 bases). CDR3 length equals 13 residues. V dropped 4 bases and J dropped 6 bases, with 13 bases sitting between them. Germline V gives CDR1 MNHEY, CDR2 SMNVEV (reference sequence). As DNA, the CDR3 is TGTGCCAGCAGTTCCTCTGGACTCTCCGAGCAGTACTTC. Translation gives CASSSSGLSEQYF.

This chain links TRBV20-1 with TRBJ1-1; D remains unclear. The CDR3 has 14 amino acids. Germline values: CDR1 DFQATT, CDR2 SNEGSKA (reference sequence). V shed 3 bases and J shed 1 base, with 12 bases lying between them. The CDR3 loop reads CSASGPGWNTEAFF. In DNA, the CDR3 is TGCAGTGCTAGTGGGCCAGGTTGGAACACTGAAGCTTTCTTT.

This clonotype has more than one count but fewer than ten. This chain joins TRBV29-1 and TRBJ1-1, with D uncertain. Germline CDR1 SQVTM, CDR2 ANQGSEA. The ends were cut back, 7 bases at V and 0 bases at J, with 18 bases in the middle. The CDR3 covers 15 residues. The chain's CDR3 is CSAKPGWGMNTEAFF. The CDR3 DNA sequence: TGCAGCGCTAAGCCAGGATGGGGAATGAACACTGAAGCTTTCTTT.

There are a few counts of this clonotype. The rearrangement links TRBV12-3 or TRBV12-4 to TRBJ2-6; 8 nucleotides align to TRBD2. The V and J ends lost 6 bases and 2 bases, in that order; junction bases with no gene match: 6. The CDR3 contains 16 residues. For the CDR3, the DNA is TGTGCCAGCAGACCGGGAGGGGTCCCTGGGGCCAACGTCCTGACTTTC. Its translation is CASRPGGVPGANVLTF.

In its sample, this clonotype was seen a few times. J is TRBJ2-3 and V is TRBV14, with TRBD1 as a possible D gene (6 bases). V was shortened by 7 bases and J by 5 bases, with 13 bases between the two germline ends. The CDR3 is made up of 13 amino acids. Germline values: CDR1 SGHDN, CDR2 FVKESK. The DNA for the CDR3 is TGTGCCAGCATGACAGGCGGTGGAGATACGCAGTATTTT. Encoded protein: CASMTGGGDTQYF.

The rearrangement uses TRBV20-1 and TRBJ1-2; 7 nucleotides agree with TRBD1. This CDR3 has 13 amino acids. CDR1 is DFQATT and CDR2 is SNEGSKA in the germline V gene (reference sequence). The V gene end was trimmed by 1 base and the J gene end by 2 bases; junction bases not matched to a gene: 1. This CDR3 is CSARAQGNYGYTF. CDR3 nucleotides: TGCAGTGCTAGAGCACAGGGGAACTATGGCTACACCTTC.